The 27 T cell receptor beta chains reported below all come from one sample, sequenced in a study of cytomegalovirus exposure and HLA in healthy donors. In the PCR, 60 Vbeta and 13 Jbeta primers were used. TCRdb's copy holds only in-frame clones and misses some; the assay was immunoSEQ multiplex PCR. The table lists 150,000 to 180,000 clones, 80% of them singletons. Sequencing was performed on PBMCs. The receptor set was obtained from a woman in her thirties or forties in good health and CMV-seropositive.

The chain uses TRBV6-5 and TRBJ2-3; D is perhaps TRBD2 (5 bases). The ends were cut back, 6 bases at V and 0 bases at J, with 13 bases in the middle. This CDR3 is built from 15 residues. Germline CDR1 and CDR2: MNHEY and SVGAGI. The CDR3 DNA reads TGTGCCAGCAGCCGAGGACTCTCTAGCACAGATACGCAGTATTTT. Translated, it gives CASSRGLSSTDTQYF.

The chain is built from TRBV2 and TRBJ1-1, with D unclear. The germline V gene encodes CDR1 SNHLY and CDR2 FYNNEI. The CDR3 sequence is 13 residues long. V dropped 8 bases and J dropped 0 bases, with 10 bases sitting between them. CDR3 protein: CASGPEMNTEAFF. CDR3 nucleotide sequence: TGTGCCAGCGGGCCAGAAATGAACACTGAAGCTTTCTTT. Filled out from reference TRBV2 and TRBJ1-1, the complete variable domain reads EPEVTQTPSHQVTQMGQEVILRCVPISNHLYFYWYRQILGQKVEFLVSFYNNEISEKSEIFDDQFSVERPDGSNFTLKIRSTKLEDSAMYFCASGPEMNTEAFFGQGTRLTVV.

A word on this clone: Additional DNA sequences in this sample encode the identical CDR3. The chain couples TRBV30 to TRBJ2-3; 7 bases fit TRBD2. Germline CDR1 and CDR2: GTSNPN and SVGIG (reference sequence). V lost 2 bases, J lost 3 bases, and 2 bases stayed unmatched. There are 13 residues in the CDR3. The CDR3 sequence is CAWSSGITDTQYF. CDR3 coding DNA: TGTGCCTGGAGTAGCGGGATTACAGATACGCAGTATTTT.

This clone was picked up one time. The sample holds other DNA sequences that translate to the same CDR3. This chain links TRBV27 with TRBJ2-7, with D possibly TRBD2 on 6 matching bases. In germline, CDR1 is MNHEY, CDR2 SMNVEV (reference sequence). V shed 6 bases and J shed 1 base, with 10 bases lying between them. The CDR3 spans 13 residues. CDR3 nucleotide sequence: TGTGCCAGCAGCCTCCGGGGGTCCTACGAGCAGTACTTC. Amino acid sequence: CASSLRGSYEQYF.

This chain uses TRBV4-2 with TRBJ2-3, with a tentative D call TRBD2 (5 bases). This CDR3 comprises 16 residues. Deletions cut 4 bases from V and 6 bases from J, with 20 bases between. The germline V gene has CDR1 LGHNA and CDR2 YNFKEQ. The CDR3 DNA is TGTGCCAGCAGCCTGACAAGCGGAAGATCTCGGGATACGCAGTATTTT. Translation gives CASSLTSGRSRDTQYF.

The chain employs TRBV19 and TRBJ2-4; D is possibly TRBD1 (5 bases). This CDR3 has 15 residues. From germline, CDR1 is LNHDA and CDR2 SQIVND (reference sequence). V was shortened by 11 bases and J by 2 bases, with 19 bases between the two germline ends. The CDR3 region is CAPLATAFTKNIQYF. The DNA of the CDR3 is TGTGCCCCCCTGGCGACAGCCTTTACCAAAAACATTCAGTACTTC.

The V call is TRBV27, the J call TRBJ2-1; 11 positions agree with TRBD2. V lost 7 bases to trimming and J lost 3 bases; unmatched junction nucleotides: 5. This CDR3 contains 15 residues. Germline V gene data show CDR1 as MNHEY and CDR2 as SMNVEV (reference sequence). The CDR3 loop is CASTPSGRHYNEQFF. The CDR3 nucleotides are TGTGCCAGCACCCCTAGCGGGAGGCACTACAATGAGCAGTTCTTC.

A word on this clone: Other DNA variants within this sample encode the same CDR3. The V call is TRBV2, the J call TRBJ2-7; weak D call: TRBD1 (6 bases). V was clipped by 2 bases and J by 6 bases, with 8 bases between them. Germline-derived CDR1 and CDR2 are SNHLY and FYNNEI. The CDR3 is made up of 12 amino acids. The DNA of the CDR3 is TGTGCCAGCAGTGAACCCAGGGGCGAGCAGTACTTC. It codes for CASSEPRGEQYF.

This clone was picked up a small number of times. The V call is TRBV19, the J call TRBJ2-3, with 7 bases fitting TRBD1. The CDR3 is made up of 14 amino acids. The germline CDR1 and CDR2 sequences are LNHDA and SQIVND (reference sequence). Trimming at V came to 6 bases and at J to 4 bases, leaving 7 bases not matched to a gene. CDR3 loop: CASSRDSQADTQYF. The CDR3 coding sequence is TGTGCCAGTAGCCGGGACAGCCAAGCAGATACGCAGTATTTT.

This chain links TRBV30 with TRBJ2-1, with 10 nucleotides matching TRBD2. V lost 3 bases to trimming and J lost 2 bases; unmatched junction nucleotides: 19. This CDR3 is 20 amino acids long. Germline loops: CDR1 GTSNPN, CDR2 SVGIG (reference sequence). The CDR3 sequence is CAWRPMSRKREGRAYNEQFF. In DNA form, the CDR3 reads TGTGCCTGGAGACCCATGTCCAGGAAGCGGGAGGGCCGGGCCTACAATGAGCAGTTCTTC.

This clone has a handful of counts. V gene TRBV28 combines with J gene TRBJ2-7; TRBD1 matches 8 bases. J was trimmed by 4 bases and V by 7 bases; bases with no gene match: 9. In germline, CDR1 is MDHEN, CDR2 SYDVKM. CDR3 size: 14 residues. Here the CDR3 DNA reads TGTGCCAGCAAAAGGACAGGGCTTTTTTACGAGCAGTACTTC. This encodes CASKRTGLFYEQYF. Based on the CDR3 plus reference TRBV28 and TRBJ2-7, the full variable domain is DVKVTQSSRYLVKRTGEKVFLECVQDMDHENMFWYRQDPGLGLRLIYFSYDVKMKEKGDIPEGYSVSREKKERFSLILESASTNQTSMYLCASKRTGLFYEQYFGPGTRLTVT.

Here the CDR3 reads CASSLGKAEAYQYF. CDR3 bases: TGTGCCAGCAGCTTAGGAAAAGCGGAGGCGTACCAGTACTTC. The rearrangement links TRBV7-9 to TRBJ2-7, with D possibly being TRBD2 (5 bases). The germline V and J ends were trimmed by 1 base and 10 bases, with 17 bases remaining between them. Germline V gives CDR1 SEHNR, CDR2 FQNEAQ (reference sequence). This CDR3 is built from 14 residues.

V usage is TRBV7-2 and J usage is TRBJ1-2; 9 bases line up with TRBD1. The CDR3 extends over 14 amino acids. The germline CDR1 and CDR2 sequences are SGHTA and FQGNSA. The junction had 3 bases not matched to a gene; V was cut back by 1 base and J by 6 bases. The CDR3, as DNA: TGTGCCAGCAGCTTAGACCGGGACAGGGATGGCTACACCTTC. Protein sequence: CASSLDRDRDGYTF.

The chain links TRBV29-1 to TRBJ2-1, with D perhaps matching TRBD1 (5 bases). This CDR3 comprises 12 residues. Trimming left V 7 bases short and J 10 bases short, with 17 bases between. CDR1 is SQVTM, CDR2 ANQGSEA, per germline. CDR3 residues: CSASPGLGEQFF. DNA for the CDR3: TGCAGCGCATCGCCAGGGCTCGGGGAGCAGTTCTTC.

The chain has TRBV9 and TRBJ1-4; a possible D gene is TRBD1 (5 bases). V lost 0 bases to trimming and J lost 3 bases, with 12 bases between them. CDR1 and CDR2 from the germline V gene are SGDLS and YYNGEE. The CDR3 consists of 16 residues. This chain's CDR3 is CASSVDRNLANEKLFF. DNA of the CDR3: TGTGCCAGCAGCGTAGACAGGAACCTGGCTAATGAAAAACTGTTTTTT. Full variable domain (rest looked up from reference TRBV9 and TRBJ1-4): DSGVTQTPKHLITATGQRVTLRCSPRSGDLSVYWYQQSLDQGLQFLIQYYNGEERAKGNILERFSAQQFPDLHSELNLSSLELGDSALYFCASSVDRNLANEKLFFGSGTQLSVL.

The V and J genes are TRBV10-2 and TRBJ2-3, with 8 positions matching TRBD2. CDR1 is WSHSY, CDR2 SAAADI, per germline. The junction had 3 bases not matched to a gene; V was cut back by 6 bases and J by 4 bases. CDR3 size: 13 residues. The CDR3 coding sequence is TGCGCCAGCAGCGATAGCGGGGCAGATACGCAGTATTTT. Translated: CASSDSGADTQYF.

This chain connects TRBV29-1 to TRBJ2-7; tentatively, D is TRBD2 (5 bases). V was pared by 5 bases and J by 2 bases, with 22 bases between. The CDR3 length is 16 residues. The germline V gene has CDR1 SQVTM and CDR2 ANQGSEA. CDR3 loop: CSVSGRGWQTPYEQYF. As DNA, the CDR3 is TGCAGCGTTTCGGGAAGAGGCTGGCAGACCCCCTACGAGCAGTACTTC.

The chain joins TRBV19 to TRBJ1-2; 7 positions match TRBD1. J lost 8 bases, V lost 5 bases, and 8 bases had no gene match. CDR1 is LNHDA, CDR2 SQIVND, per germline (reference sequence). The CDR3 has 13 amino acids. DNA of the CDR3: TGTGCCAGTAGTCTAACCAGGGGGTACGGCTACACCTTC. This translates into CASSLTRGYGYTF.

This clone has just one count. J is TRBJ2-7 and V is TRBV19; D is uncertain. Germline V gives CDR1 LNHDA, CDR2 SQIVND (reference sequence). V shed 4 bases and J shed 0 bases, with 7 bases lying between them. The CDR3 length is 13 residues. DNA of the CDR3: TGTGCCAGTAGTAGGGCTAACTCCTACGAGCAGTACTTC. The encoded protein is CASSRANSYEQYF.

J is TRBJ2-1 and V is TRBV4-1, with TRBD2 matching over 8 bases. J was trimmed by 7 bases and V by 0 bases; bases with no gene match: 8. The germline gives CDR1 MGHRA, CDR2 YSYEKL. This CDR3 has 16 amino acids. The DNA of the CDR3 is TGCGCCAGCAGCCAAGATACCGGCGGGAGGTCAAATGAGCAGTTCTTC. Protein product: CASSQDTGGRSNEQFF.

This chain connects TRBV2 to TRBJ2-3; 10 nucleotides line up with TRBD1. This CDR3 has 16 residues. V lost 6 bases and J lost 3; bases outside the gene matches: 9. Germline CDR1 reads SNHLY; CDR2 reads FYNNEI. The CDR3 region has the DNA TGTGCCAGCAGCCTAGACAGGGGGCGGGGGACAGATACGCAGTATTTT. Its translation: CASSLDRGRGTDTQYF.

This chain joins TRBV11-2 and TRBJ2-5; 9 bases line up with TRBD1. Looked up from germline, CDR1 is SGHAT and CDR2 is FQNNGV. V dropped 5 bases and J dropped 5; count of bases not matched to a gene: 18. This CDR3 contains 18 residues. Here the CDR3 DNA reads TGTGCCAGCAGCCCACGTCTGAAGGATACAGGGGGCGGTGAGACCCAGTACTTC. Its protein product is CASSPRLKDTGGGETQYF. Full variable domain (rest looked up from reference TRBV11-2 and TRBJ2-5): EAGVAQSPRYKIIEKRQSVAFWCNPISGHATLYWYQQILGQGPKLLIQFQNNGVVDDSQLPKDRFSAERLKGVDSTLKIQPAKLEDSAVYLCASSPRLKDTGGGETQYFGPGTRLLVL.

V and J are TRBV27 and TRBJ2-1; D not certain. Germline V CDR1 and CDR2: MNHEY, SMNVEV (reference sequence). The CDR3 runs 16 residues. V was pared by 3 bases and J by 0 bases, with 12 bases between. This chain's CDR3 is CASSFTPSGSYNEQFF. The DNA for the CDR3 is TGTGCCAGCAGTTTCACCCCCTCGGGCTCCTACAATGAGCAGTTCTTC.

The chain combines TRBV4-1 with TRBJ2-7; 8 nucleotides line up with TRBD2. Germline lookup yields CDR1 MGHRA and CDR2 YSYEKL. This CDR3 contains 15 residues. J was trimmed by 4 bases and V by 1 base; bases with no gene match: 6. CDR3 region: CASSQAWTSQYEQYF. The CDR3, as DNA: TGCGCCAGCAGCCAAGCTTGGACTAGCCAGTACGAGCAGTACTTC.

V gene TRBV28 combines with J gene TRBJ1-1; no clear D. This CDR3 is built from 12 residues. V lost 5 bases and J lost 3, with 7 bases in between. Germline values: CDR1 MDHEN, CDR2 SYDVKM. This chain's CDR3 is CASSPGDTEAFF. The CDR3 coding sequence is TGTGCCAGCAGTCCCGGGGACACTGAAGCTTTCTTT.

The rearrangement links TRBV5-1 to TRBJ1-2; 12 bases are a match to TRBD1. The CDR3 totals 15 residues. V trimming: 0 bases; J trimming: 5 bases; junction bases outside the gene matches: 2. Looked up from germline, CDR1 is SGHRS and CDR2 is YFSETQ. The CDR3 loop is CASSLEGQGAYGYTF. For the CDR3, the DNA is TGCGCCAGCAGCTTGGAGGGACAGGGGGCATATGGCTACACCTTC.

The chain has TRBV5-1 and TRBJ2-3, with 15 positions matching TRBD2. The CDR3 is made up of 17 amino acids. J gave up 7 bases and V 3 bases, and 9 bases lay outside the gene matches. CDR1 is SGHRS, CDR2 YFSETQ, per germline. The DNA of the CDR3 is TGCGCCAGCAGCTCAGGACTAGCGGGAGGGGGCAGTAATACGCAGTATTTT. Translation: CASSSGLAGGGSNTQYF.